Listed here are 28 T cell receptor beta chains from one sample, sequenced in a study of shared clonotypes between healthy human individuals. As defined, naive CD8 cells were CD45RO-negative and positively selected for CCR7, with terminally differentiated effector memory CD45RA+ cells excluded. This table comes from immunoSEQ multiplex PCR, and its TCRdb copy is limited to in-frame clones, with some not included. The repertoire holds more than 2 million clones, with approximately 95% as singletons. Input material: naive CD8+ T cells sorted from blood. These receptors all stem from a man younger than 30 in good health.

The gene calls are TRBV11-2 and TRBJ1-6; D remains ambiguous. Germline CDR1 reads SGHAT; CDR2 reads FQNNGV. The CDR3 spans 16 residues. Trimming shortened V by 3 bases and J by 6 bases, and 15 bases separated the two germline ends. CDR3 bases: TGTGCCAGCAGCTTTACTGCGACGGTCCTTAATTCACCCCTCCACTTT. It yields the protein CASSFTATVLNSPLHF.

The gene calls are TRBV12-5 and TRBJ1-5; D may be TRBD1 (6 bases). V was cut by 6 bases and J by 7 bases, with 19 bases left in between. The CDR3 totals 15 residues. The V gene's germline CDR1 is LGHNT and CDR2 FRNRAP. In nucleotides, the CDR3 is TGTGCTAGTGGCCTGGGAGGCAGGGGATTGCAGCCCCAGCATTTT. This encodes CASGLGGRGLQPQHF.

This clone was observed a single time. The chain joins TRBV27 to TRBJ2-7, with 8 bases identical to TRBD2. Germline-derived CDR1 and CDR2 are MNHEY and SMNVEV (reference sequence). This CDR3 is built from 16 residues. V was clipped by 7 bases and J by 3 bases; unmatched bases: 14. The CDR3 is CASTYSGGGAYYEQYF. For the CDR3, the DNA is TGTGCCAGCACTTATTCCGGGGGGGGCGCCTACTACGAGCAGTACTTC.

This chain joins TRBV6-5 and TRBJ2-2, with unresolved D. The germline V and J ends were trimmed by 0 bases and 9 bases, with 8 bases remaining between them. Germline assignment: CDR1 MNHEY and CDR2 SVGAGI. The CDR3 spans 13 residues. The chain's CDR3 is CASSYSTTRELFF. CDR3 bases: TGTGCCAGCAGTTACTCGACGACCAGGGAGCTGTTTTTT.

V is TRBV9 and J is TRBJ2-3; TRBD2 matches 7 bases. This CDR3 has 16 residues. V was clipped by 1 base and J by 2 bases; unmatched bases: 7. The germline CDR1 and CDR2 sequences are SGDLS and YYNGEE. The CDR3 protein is CASSVTGGSNTDTQYF. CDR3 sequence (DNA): TGTGCCAGCAGCGTAACCGGCGGGAGTAACACAGATACGCAGTATTTT.

In DNA, the CDR3 is TGTGCCAGCAGTTTAAAAGGACTAGCAGGGGATACGCAGTATTTT. Translated, it gives CASSLKGLAGDTQYF. The J gene is TRBJ2-3, the V gene TRBV28, with 8 bases lining up with TRBD2. V was pared by 2 bases and J by 6 bases, with 7 bases of the junction left unmatched. CDR1 is MDHEN, CDR2 SYDVKM, per germline. The CDR3 sequence is 15 residues long. Full variable domain (missing parts from reference TRBV28 and TRBJ2-3): DVKVTQSSRYLVKRTGEKVFLECVQDMDHENMFWYRQDPGLGLRLIYFSYDVKMKEKGDIPEGYSVSREKKERFSLILESASTNQTSMYLCASSLKGLAGDTQYFGPGTRLTVL.

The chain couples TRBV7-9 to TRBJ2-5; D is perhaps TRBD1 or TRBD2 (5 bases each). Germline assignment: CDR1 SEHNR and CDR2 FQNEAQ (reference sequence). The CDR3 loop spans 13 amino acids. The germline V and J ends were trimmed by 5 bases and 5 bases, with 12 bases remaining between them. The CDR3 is CASSPLWDETQYF. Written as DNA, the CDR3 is TGTGCCAGCAGCCCCTTGTGGGACGAGACCCAGTACTTC.

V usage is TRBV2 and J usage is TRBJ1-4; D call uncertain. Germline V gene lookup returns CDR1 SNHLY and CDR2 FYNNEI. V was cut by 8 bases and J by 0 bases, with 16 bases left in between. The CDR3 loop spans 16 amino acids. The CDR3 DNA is TGTGCCAGCCGTTTGGAAGGTGAAGCAACTAATGAAAAACTGTTTTTT. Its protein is CASRLEGEATNEKLFF.

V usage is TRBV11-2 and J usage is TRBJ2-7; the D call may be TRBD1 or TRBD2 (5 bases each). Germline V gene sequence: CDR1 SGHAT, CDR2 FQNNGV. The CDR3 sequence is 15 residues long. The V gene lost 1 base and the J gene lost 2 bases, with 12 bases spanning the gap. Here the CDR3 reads CASSLAWGSTYEQYF. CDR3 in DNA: TGTGCCAGCAGCTTAGCCTGGGGGAGTACCTACGAGCAGTACTTC.

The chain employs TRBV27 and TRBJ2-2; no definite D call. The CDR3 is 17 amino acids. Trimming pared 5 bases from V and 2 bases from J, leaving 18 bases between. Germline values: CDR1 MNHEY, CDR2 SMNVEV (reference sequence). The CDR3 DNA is TGTGCCAGCAGTCCTGTCGGACCAGCCTTTAACACCGGGGAGCTGTTTTTT. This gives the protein CASSPVGPAFNTGELFF.

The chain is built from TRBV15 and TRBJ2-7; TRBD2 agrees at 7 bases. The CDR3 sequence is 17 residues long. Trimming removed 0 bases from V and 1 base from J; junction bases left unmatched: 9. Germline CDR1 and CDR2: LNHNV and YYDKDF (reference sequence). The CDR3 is CATSRDPPGGLSYEQYF. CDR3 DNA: TGTGCCACCAGCAGAGATCCACCGGGAGGCCTGTCCTACGAGCAGTACTTC.

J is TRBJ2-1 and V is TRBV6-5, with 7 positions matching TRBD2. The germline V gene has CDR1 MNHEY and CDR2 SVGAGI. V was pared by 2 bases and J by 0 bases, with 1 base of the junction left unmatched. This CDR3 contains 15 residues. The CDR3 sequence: CASSYGTNSYNEQFF. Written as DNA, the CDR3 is TGTGCCAGCAGTTACGGGACTAACTCCTACAATGAGCAGTTCTTC.

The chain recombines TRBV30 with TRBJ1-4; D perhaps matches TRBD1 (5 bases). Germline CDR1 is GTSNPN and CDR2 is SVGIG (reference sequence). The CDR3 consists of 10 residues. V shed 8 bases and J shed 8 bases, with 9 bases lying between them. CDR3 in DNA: TGTGCCGGGGGAGGAGAAAAACTGTTTTTT. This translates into CAGGGEKLFF.

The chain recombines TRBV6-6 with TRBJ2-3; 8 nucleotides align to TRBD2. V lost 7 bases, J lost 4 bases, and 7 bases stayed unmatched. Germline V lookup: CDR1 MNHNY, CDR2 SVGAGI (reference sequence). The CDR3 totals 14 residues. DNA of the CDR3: TGTGCCAGCACTCTTAGCGGGAAGTCAGATACGCAGTATTTT. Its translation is CASTLSGKSDTQYF.

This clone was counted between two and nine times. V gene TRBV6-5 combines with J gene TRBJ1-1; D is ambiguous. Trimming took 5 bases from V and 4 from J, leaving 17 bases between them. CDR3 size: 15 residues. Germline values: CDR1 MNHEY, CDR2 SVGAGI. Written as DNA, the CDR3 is TGTGCCAGCAGTCTTACACAAGACCCGGGCACTGAAGCTTTCTTT. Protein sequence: CASSLTQDPGTEAFF.

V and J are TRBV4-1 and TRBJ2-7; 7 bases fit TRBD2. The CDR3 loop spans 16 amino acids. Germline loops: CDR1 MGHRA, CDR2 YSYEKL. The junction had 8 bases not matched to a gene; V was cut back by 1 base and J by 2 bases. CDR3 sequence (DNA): TGCGCCAGCAGCCAAGTTGTGACTAGCCTACCCTACGAGCAGTACTTC. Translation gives CASSQVVTSLPYEQYF.

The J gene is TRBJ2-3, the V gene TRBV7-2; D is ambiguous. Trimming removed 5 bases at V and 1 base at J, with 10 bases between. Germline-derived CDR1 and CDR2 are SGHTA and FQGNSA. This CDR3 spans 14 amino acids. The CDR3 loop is CASSQEVGTDTQYF. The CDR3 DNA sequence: TGTGCCAGCAGCCAGGAAGTGGGCACAGATACGCAGTATTTT.

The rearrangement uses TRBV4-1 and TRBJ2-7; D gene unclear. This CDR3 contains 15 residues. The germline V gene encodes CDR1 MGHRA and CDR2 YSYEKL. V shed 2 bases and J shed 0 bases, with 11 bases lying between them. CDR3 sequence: CASSQIEGISYEQYF. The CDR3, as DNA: TGCGCCAGCAGCCAAATTGAAGGAATCTCCTACGAGCAGTACTTC.

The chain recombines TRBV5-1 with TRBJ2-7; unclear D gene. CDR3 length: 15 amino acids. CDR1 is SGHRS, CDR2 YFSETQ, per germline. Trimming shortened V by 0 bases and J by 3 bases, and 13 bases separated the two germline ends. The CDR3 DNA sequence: TGCGCCAGCAGCTTGGTTCCCGGGCCCGGCTACGAGCAGTACTTC. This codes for CASSLVPGPGYEQYF.

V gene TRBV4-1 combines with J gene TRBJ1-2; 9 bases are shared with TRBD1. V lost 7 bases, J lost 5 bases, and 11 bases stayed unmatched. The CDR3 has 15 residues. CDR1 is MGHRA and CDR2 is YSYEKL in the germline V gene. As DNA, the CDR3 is TGCGCCAGCAACCTGCCGGGACAGGGAATTTATGGCTACACCTTC. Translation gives CASNLPGQGIYGYTF.

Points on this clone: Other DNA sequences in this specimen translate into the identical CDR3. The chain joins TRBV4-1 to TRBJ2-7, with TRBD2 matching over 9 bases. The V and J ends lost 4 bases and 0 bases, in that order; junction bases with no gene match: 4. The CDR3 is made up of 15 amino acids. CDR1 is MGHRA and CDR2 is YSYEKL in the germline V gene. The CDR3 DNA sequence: TGCGCCAGCAGCCCTCTAGCGGGGCCCTCCTACGAGCAGTACTTC. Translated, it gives CASSPLAGPSYEQYF.

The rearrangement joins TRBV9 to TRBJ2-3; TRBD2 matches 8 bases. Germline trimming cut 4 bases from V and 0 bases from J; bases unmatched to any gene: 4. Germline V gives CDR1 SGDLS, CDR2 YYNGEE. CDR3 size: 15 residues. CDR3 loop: CASSFSGASTDTQYF. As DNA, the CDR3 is TGTGCCAGCAGCTTTAGCGGGGCGAGCACAGATACGCAGTATTTT.

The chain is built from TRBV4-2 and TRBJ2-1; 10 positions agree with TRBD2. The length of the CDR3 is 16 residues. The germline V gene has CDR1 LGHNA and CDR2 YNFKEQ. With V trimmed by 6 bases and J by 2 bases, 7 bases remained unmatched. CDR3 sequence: CASSPVSGGAYNEQFF. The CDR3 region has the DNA TGTGCCAGCAGTCCGGTAAGCGGGGGGGCCTACAATGAGCAGTTCTTC.

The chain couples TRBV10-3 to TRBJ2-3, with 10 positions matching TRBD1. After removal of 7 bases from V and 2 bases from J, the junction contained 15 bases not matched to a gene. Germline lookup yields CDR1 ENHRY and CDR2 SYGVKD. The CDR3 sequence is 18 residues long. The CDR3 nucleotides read TGTGCCATCAAGGACAGTCCGGGACAGGGGCCCAACACAGATACGCAGTATTTT. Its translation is CAIKDSPGQGPNTDTQYF.

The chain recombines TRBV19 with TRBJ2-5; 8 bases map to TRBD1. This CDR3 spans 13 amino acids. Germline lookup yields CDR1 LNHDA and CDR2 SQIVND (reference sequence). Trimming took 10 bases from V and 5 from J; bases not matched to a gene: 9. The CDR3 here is CATGQGFLETQYF. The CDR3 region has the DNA TGTGCCACCGGACAGGGATTCCTTGAGACCCAGTACTTC.

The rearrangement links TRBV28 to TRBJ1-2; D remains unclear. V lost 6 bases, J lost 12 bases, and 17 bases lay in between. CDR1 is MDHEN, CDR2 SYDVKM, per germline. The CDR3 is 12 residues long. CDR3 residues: CASSLFSGRDTF. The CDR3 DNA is TGTGCCAGCAGCCTATTCTCAGGAAGGGACACCTTC.

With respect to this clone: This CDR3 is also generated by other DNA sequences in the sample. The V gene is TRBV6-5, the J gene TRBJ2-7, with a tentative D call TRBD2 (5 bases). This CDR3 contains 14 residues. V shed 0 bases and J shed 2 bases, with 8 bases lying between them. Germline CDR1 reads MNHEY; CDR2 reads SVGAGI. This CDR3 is CASSYSAETYEQYF. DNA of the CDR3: TGTGCCAGCAGTTACTCAGCGGAGACCTACGAGCAGTACTTC.

The chain's CDR3 is CASSEQGSSGANVLTF. Here the CDR3 DNA reads TGTGCCAGCAGTGAACAGGGTAGCTCTGGGGCCAACGTCCTGACTTTC. V usage is TRBV2 and J usage is TRBJ2-6; possibly TRBD1 for D (5 bases). The V gene's germline CDR1 is SNHLY and CDR2 FYNNEI. V dropped 2 bases and J dropped 0 bases, with 8 bases sitting between them. This CDR3 region has 16 residues.